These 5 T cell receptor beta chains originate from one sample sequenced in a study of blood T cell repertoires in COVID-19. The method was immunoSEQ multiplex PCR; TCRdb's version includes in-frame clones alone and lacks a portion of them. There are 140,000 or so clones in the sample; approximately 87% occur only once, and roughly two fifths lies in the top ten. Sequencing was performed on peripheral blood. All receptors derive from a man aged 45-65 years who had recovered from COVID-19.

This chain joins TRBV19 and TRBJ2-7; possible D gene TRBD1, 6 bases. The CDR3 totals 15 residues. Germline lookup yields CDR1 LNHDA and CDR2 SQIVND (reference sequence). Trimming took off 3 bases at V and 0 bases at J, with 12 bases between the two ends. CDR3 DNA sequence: TGTGCCAGTAGTATTTTGGGGGCGAGCTCCTACGAGCAGTACTTC. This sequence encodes CASSILGASSYEQYF.

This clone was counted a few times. CDR3 region: CASSYEVNTGELFF. CDR3 coding DNA: TGTGCCAGCAGTTACGAGGTGAACACCGGGGAGCTGTTTTTT. The chain employs TRBV6-5 and TRBJ2-2; D is ambiguous. Per germline, CDR1 MNHEY and CDR2 SVGAGI. This CDR3 region has 14 residues. With 2 bases removed from V and 1 base from J, the gap between germline ends came to 5 bases.

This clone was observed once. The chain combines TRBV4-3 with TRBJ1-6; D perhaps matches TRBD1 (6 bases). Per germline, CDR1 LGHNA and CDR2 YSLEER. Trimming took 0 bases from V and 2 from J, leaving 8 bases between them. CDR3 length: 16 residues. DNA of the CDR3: TGCGCCAGCAGCCAAGAACAGGGTACCTATAATTCACCCCTCCACTTT. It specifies CASSQEQGTYNSPLHF.

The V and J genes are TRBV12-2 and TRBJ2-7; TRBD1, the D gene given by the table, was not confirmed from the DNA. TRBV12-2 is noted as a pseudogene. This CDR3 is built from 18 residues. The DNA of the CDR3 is TGTGCAAGTCGCTTAGCGAACATCCCCGAGACAGGGCCCTACGAGCAGTACTTC. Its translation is CASRLANIPETGPYEQYF.

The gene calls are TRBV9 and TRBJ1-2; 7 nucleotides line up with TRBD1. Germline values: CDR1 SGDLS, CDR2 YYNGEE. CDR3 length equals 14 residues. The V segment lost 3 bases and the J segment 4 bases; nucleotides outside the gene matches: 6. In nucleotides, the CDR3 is TGTGCCAGCAGCGAGAGACAGGGACCCTATGGCTACACCTTC. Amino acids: CASSERQGPYGYTF.